This TCR beta chain was retrieved from a study of response to subunit inactivated influenza vaccine. General observations from the study: Each seasonal influenza vaccination, the authors suggested, recruits few new T cells.

This clonotype was detected many times. Its antigen is not known. Trimming removed 2 bases from V and 3 bases from J, with 6 bases in between. This CDR3 spans 13 amino acids. TCRdb recomputed calls from the RT-PCR reads with MiXCR, one row per CDR3 protein. The sample contains about 830,000 distinct CDR3 sequences, 15% to 20% of which appear only once. The sequence derives from a man aged 50 or older who received an inactivated influenza vaccine. This rearrangement joins TRBV12-3 or TRBV12-4 to TRBJ2-3; D is unclear. The sample was PBMCs from blood, taken 5 to 6 days after vaccination. The CDR3 sequence: CASSLQETDTQYF. In DNA, the CDR3 is TGTGCCAGCAGTTTACAGGAGACAGATACGCAGTATTTT.